Detailed here is one TCR beta chain. The antigen is not known. The data belong to a study of beta chain features in type 1 diabetes. Study-wide findings and caveats: Lower insertion and higher deletion counts appeared at VDJ junctions in type 1 diabetes patients.

Investigators reverse transcribed all isolated RNA, so they sequenced expressed TCRB transcripts. Repertoires were generated with immunoSEQ multiplex PCR, while TCRdb's copy carries only in-frame clones and drops some. The profile shows more than 150,000 clones, approximately 9.1% of them singletons. In germline, CDR1 is SGHDT, CDR2 YYEEEE. CDR3 length equals 13 residues. Trimming took off 4 bases at V and 3 bases at J, with 10 bases between the two ends. The source material was central memory CD4+ T cells from blood. This sequence originates from a woman between 18 and 29 years old in good health. This chain links TRBV5-6 with TRBJ2-5; D perhaps matches TRBD1 (7 bases). CDR3 nucleotides: TGTGCCAGCAGCGGGGGGACAGAAGAGACCCAGTACTTC. It encodes CASSGGTEETQYF.